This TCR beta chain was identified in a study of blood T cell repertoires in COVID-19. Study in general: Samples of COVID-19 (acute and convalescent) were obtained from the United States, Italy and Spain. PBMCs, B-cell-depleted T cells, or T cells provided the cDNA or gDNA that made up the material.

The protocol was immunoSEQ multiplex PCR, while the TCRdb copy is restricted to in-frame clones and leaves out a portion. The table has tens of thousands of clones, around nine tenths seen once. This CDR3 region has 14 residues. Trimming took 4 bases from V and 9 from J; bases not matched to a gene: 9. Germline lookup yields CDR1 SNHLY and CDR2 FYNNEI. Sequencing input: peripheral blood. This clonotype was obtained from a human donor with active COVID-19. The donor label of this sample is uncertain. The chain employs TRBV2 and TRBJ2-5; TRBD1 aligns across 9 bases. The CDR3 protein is CASSGPTGGASQYF. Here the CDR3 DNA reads TGTGCCAGCAGTGGACCCACAGGGGGCGCGTCCCAGTACTTC. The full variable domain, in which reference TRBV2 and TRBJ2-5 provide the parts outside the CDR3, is EPEVTQTPSHQVTQMGQEVILRCVPISNHLYFYWYRQILGQKVEFLVSFYNNEISEKSEIFDDQFSVERPDGSNFTLKIRSTKLEDSAMYFCASSGPTGGASQYFGPGTRLLVL.